This T cell receptor (beta chain) is drawn from a study of blood T cells in healthy people across ages. For the second PCR, which ran for 7 to 11 cycles, a sample-barcoded 5' primer and a J-beta primer mix were used. CDR3-containing paired-end reads numbering at least 2.5 million came from each sample. MiXCR, applied by TCRdb to the 5' RACE reads, yields one record per CDR3 protein. This sample has nearly 1 million distinct CDR3 sequences, with roughly 50% found just once. General study findings and limits: While age rose, TCR beta diversity per million T cells dropped in a roughly linear way.

Only a few counts were recorded for this clonotype. Its antigen is unidentified. Germline CDR1 reads SGHTA; CDR2 reads FQGNSA. V was trimmed by 3 bases and J by 8 bases, leaving 11 bases between them. The CDR3 runs 13 residues. Each sample used at least 6 million PBMCs. The chain has TRBV7-2 and TRBJ2-1; D assignment may be TRBD1 or TRBD2 (5 bases each). Specimen: blood. The source is a woman aged 60-75 years in good health. This CDR3 is CASSFRWGHEQFF. CDR3 nucleotide sequence: TGTGCCAGCAGCTTCCGGTGGGGACATGAGCAGTTCTTC.